Listed here are 24 T cell receptor beta chains from one sample, sequenced in a study of T cells after posttransplantation cyclophosphamide. Assay used: immunoSEQ multiplex PCR; TCRdb lists only in-frame clones, some missing. This sample comprises 25,000 to 35,000 clones, none seen once only. Specimen: PBMCs. The receptors come from a woman aged 25 to 39 in good health and a related stem cell transplant donor.

The CDR3 sequence is CASRQGAANTEAFF. Written as DNA, the CDR3 is TGTGCCAGCAGGCAGGGGGCGGCGAACACTGAAGCTTTCTTT. The gene calls are TRBV12-3 or TRBV12-4 and TRBJ1-1; 8 bases map to TRBD1. The CDR3 covers 14 residues. Trimming at V came to 6 bases and at J to 1 base, leaving 4 bases not matched to a gene.

This clone has at least ten counts. The rearrangement uses TRBV19 and TRBJ2-1; 15 bases map to TRBD2. Germline CDR1 reads LNHDA; CDR2 reads SQIVND (reference sequence). V gave up 4 bases and J gave up 4 bases; unmatched junction bases: 5. The CDR3 covers 17 residues. The CDR3 nucleotides read TGTGCCAGTAGTAGACGGACTAGCGGGGGGGCTTACAATGAGCAGTTCTTC. This gives the protein CASSRRTSGGAYNEQFF.

This clone was counted between two and nine times. This chain connects TRBV9 to TRBJ1-5; D is unclear. This CDR3 region has 14 residues. Germline assignment: CDR1 SGDLS and CDR2 YYNGEE. Trimming pared 3 bases from V and 4 bases from J, leaving 11 bases between. CDR3 sequence reads: CASSGGGANQPQHF. The CDR3, as DNA: TGTGCCAGCAGCGGCGGAGGAGCAAATCAGCCCCAGCATTTT.

At least ten counts were recorded for this clone. J is TRBJ2-1 and V is TRBV9; weak D call: TRBD2 (6 bases). V was pared by 0 bases and J by 4 bases, with 14 bases between. Germline values: CDR1 SGDLS, CDR2 YYNGEE. This CDR3 is built from 16 residues. The CDR3 sequence is CASSVAGTGGYNEQFF. The CDR3 DNA follows: TGTGCCAGCAGCGTAGCTGGGACTGGAGGATACAATGAGCAGTTCTTC.

In its sample, this clone was seen many times. The chain combines TRBV4-3 with TRBJ1-3; 8 nucleotides agree with TRBD1. The CDR3 sequence is 17 residues long. The ends lost 0 bases at V and 0 bases at J; junction bases unmatched: 4. Germline CDR1 LGHNA, CDR2 YSLEER. The CDR3 loop reads CASSQETGVSSGNTIYF. In DNA, the CDR3 is TGCGCCAGCAGCCAAGAGACAGGGGTGAGCTCTGGAAACACCATATATTTT.

This clone was detected many times. V is TRBV2 and J is TRBJ1-2; no clear D gene. V gave up 6 bases and J gave up 2 bases, with 16 bases separating them. This CDR3 contains 15 residues. Per the germline V gene, CDR1 is SNHLY and CDR2 is FYNNEI. CDR3 region: CASRKSVVVNYGYTF. The CDR3 DNA sequence: TGTGCCAGCAGGAAATCCGTAGTCGTGAACTATGGCTACACCTTC. The full variable domain, with the rest looked up from reference TRBV2 and TRBJ1-2, is EPEVTQTPSHQVTQMGQEVILRCVPISNHLYFYWYRQILGQKVEFLVSFYNNEISEKSEIFDDQFSVERPDGSNFTLKIRSTKLEDSAMYFCASRKSVVVNYGYTFGSGTRLTVV.

This clone was counted ten times or more. This chain joins TRBV9 and TRBJ1-2; TRBD1 matches at 7 bases. The V gene end was trimmed by 4 bases and the J gene end by 5 bases; junction bases not matched to a gene: 5. Germline loops: CDR1 SGDLS, CDR2 YYNGEE. This CDR3 has 13 residues. CDR3 in amino acids: CASSILQGYGYTF. CDR3 coding DNA: TGTGCCAGCAGCATACTACAGGGGTATGGCTACACCTTC.

This sequence joins TRBV7-2 and TRBJ2-7; D may be TRBD1 (6 bases). The V gene's germline CDR1 is SGHTA and CDR2 FQGNSA. V lost 6 bases and J lost 5, with 14 bases in between. The CDR3 contains 13 residues. This chain's CDR3 is CASSFDRRNEQYF. In DNA form, the CDR3 reads TGTGCCAGCAGTTTTGACAGGAGAAACGAGCAGTACTTC.

The genes are TRBV30 and TRBJ1-5; 7 bases line up with TRBD1. This CDR3 comprises 15 residues. CDR1 is GTSNPN, CDR2 SVGIG, per germline (reference sequence). Trimming took 2 bases from V and 0 from J; bases not matched to a gene: 4. The CDR3 loop is CAWSRGQYSNQPQHF. CDR3 coding DNA: TGTGCCTGGAGTCGGGGACAGTATAGCAATCAGCCCCAGCATTTT.

This clone was counted a few times. This chain uses TRBV4-2 with TRBJ1-4, with 9 bases identical to TRBD1. The CDR3 contains 16 residues. V was clipped by 0 bases and J by 5 bases; unmatched bases: 4. Germline assignment: CDR1 LGHNA and CDR2 YNFKEQ. The CDR3 loop is CASSQDMGQGNEKLFF. CDR3 in DNA: TGTGCCAGCAGCCAAGATATGGGACAGGGAAATGAAAAACTGTTTTTT.

Ten or more counts support this clone. The J gene is TRBJ2-7, the V gene TRBV6-1; 8 bases align to TRBD2. V lost 5 bases and J lost 1; bases outside the gene matches: 4. The CDR3 is made up of 14 amino acids. Germline V gene lookup returns CDR1 MNHNS and CDR2 SASEGT. CDR3 nucleotide sequence: TGTGCCAGCAGTAAGGGACTAGATTCCTACGAGCAGTACTTC. Protein sequence: CASSKGLDSYEQYF.

This clone appeared many times. V usage is TRBV7-3 and J usage is TRBJ1-6; TRBD1 matches 9 bases. The CDR3 runs 14 residues. V lost 5 bases, J lost 9 bases, and 5 bases stayed unmatched. Germline CDR1 is SGHTA and CDR2 is FQGTGA. The CDR3 reads CASSHTGGSSPLHF. The DNA for the CDR3 is TGTGCCAGCAGCCACACAGGGGGCTCTTCACCCCTCCACTTT. Full variable domain (remainder filled in from reference TRBV7-3 and TRBJ1-6): GAGVSQTPSNKVTEKGKYVELRCDPISGHTALYWYRQSLGQGPEFLIYFQGTGAADDSGLPNDRFFAVRPEGSVSTLKIQRTERGDSAVYLCASSHTGGSSPLHFGNGTRLTVT.

This clone was observed at least ten times. The chain is built from TRBV5-1 and TRBJ2-1; 12 nucleotides agree with TRBD2. V trimming: 4 bases; J trimming: 5 bases; junction bases outside the gene matches: 7. The germline gives CDR1 SGHRS, CDR2 YFSETQ. This CDR3 has 16 amino acids. The CDR3 sequence: CASSRDLAGGHNEQFF. DNA for the CDR3: TGCGCCAGCAGCAGAGACCTAGCGGGGGGGCACAATGAGCAGTTCTTC.

In its sample, this clone was seen many times. This chain uses TRBV23-1 with TRBJ1-2; weak D call: TRBD1 (6 bases). TRBV23-1 is an ORF, with its function uncertain. The CDR3 has 14 amino acids. Trimming pared 4 bases from V and 3 bases from J, leaving 12 bases between. CDR3: CASSRHRADYGYTF. CDR3 DNA: TGCGCCAGCAGTCGGCACAGGGCGGACTATGGCTACACCTTC.

This clone was seen repeatedly, ten times or more. This rearrangement joins TRBV5-1 to TRBJ1-6, with D perhaps TRBD1 (5 bases). The CDR3 covers 14 residues. The V gene's germline CDR1 is SGHRS and CDR2 YFSETQ. V was pared by 0 bases and J by 8 bases, with 9 bases between. CDR3 nucleotides: TGCGCCAGCAGCTTGGGGGCGGGGGATTCACCCCTCCACTTT. Its protein is CASSLGAGDSPLHF.

The chain is built from TRBV12-3 or TRBV12-4 and TRBJ1-6, with 7 bases aligning to TRBD1. The trim removed 5 bases at V and 8 bases at J, leaving 6 bases unmatched. The CDR3 sequence is 14 residues long. The CDR3 DNA follows: TGTGCCAGCAGTGTCACAGGGGAGGATTCACCCCTCCACTTT. This translates into CASSVTGEDSPLHF.

Ten or more counts support this clone. The chain uses TRBV10-3 and TRBJ2-2; the match to TRBD1 covers 11 bases. The ends lost 10 bases at V and 6 bases at J; junction bases unmatched: 1. The germline gives CDR1 ENHRY, CDR2 SYGVKD. The CDR3 is made up of 12 amino acids. The CDR3 region has the DNA TGTGCCACGGGACAGGGGGCCGGGGAGCTGTTTTTT. It codes for CATGQGAGELFF.

This clone has a count of ten or more. This chain joins TRBV7-9 and TRBJ1-1; weak D call: TRBD1 (5 bases). The V gene's germline CDR1 is SEHNR and CDR2 FQNEAQ (reference sequence). This CDR3 is built from 14 residues. The V end was cut by 5 bases, the J end by 7 bases, with 17 bases between. The CDR3 spells CASSTPRMTVEAFF. CDR3 in DNA: TGTGCCAGCAGCACCCCGCGCATGACAGTTGAAGCTTTCTTT.

There are many counts of this clone. This chain uses TRBV19 with TRBJ1-5, with D possibly TRBD1 on 6 matching bases. The germline CDR1 and CDR2 sequences are LNHDA and SQIVND (reference sequence). Trimming took 4 bases from V and 7 from J, leaving 17 bases between them. There are 15 residues in the CDR3. CDR3 protein: CASSTERGARQPQHF. Written as DNA, the CDR3 is TGTGCCAGTAGTACCGAACGGGGGGCCCGACAGCCCCAGCATTTT.

The chain combines TRBV4-1 with TRBJ2-3; TRBD2 agrees at 7 bases. Looked up from germline, CDR1 is MGHRA and CDR2 is YSYEKL. CDR3 length: 18 residues. V lost 0 bases to trimming and J lost 1 base; unmatched junction nucleotides: 10. The CDR3 DNA follows: TGCGCCAGCAGCCAAGAATTCGGGGATCTAGCGGGCACAGATACGCAGTATTTT. Translation: CASSQEFGDLAGTDTQYF.

The rearrangement joins TRBV5-6 to TRBJ1-4, with D tentatively TRBD1 (5 bases). In germline, CDR1 is SGHDT, CDR2 YYEEEE. The V and J ends lost 4 bases and 8 bases respectively, with 15 bases between them. This CDR3 has 14 amino acids. CDR3 sequence (DNA): TGTGCCAGCAGCCCGGGGCGGGGTTTGGAAAAACTGTTTTTT. Translation: CASSPGRGLEKLFF.

This clone was picked up a small number of times. V is TRBV9 and J is TRBJ1-1; the D gene is possibly TRBD1 (5 bases). The length of the CDR3 is 14 residues. The V gene lost 0 bases and the J gene lost 4 bases, with 10 bases spanning the gap. Looked up from germline, CDR1 is SGDLS and CDR2 is YYNGEE. The CDR3 bases are TGTGCCAGCAGCGTAGCAGGGATGGGCACTGAAGCTTTCTTT. Translated: CASSVAGMGTEAFF.

This clone appeared many times. V usage is TRBV7-3 and J usage is TRBJ1-1; D gene unclear. V lost 2 bases to trimming and J lost 5 bases, with 12 bases between them. The CDR3 is 14 residues long. Germline V lookup: CDR1 SGHTA, CDR2 FQGTGA. CDR3 residues: CASSLEAGRTEAFF. DNA of the CDR3: TGTGCCAGCAGCTTAGAAGCTGGTCGGACTGAAGCTTTCTTT.

This clone showed up just a few times. A junction end diverges from the germline sequence, so it may reflect a read error. The chain is built from TRBV5-1 and TRBJ2-3; the match to TRBD2 covers 9 bases. The germline CDR1 and CDR2 sequences are SGHRS and YFSETQ. This CDR3 spans 18 amino acids. CDR3 coding DNA: TGCGCCAGCGGCTTATATCGCGCGGGGGGGGCCGGTACAGATACGCAGTATTTT. Translated: CASGLYRAGGAGTDTQYF.